Presented here are 5 T cell receptor beta chains from one specimen sequenced in a study of CD8+CD57+ T cells in acquired aplastic anemia. CDR3 and TCR beta VDJ profiling relied on genomic DNA as the template. TCRdb re-derived calls from the reads in MiXCR, one entry per CDR3 protein. The data contain about 160,000 distinct CDR3 sequences, 48% of them seen just once; the ten biggest clones take up roughly 30%. The sequenced patients had an expansion of CD8+CD57+ cells seen by flow cytometry. Sequencing was performed on sorted CD4+, CD8+, or CD8+CD57+ T cells (not recorded which) from PBMCs. The source is a human donor with aplastic anemia.

V usage is TRBV2 and J usage is TRBJ1-2; weak D call: TRBD1 (6 bases). Trimming removed 4 bases at V and 8 bases at J, with 17 bases between. There are 14 residues in the CDR3. Germline-derived CDR1 and CDR2 are SNHLY and FYNNEI. CDR3 sequence: CASSVGGGLGGYTF. DNA for the CDR3: TGTGCCAGCAGTGTCGGGGGGGGGCTCGGCGGCTACACCTTC. Filled out from reference TRBV2 and TRBJ1-2, the complete variable domain reads EPEVTQTPSHQVTQMGQEVILRCVPISNHLYFYWYRQILGQKVEFLVSFYNNEISEKSEIFDDQFSVERPDGSNFTLKIRSTKLEDSAMYFCASSVGGGLGGYTFGSGTRLTVV.

Only a few counts were recorded for this clonotype. Germline and junction disagree at one end, which may indicate a read error. The chain links TRBV4-3 to TRBJ2-1; a weak D match, TRBD2 (6 bases). This CDR3 contains 12 residues. In germline, CDR1 is LGHNA, CDR2 YSLEER. The CDR3 region has the DNA TGCGCCAGCAGCTATACTAGCAGTGAGAAGTTCTTC. This sequence encodes CASSYTSSEKFF.

The sample holds many counts of this clonotype. This chain uses TRBV19 with TRBJ1-5, with 7 bases aligning to TRBD1. V trimming: 8 bases; J trimming: 0 bases; junction bases outside the gene matches: 4. The length of the CDR3 is 14 residues. CDR1 LNHDA and CDR2 SQIVND come from the germline V gene (reference sequence). The CDR3 region is CASGDSYSNQPQHF. In DNA, the CDR3 is TGTGCCAGTGGGGACAGCTATAGCAATCAGCCCCAGCATTTT. Full variable domain (remainder filled in from reference TRBV19 and TRBJ1-5): DGGITQSPKYLFRKEGQNVTLSCEQNLNHDAMYWYRQDPGQGLRLIYYSQIVNDFQKGDIAEGYSVSREKKESFPLTVTSAQKNPTAFYLCASGDSYSNQPQHFGDGTRLSIL.

This clonotype has only a few counts. V usage is TRBV9 and J usage is TRBJ2-2; unclear D gene. The CDR3 is 20 amino acids. CDR1 and CDR2 from the germline V gene are SGDLS and YYNGEE. V lost 0 bases and J lost 1, with 22 bases in between. CDR3 bases: TGTGCCAGCAGCGTAGTAGCTATATGGGTGGCAGGTCAGAACACCGGGGAGCTGTTTTTT. It codes for CASSVVAIWVAGQNTGELFF.

This clonotype has just one count. The chain has TRBV12-3 or TRBV12-4 and TRBJ2-7; 14 nucleotides line up with TRBD2. V trimming: 10 bases; J trimming: 5 bases; junction bases outside the gene matches: 4. This CDR3 region has 13 residues. CDR3 sequence: CATRTSGRNEQYF. CDR3 nucleotide sequence: TGTGCCACCCGGACTAGCGGGAGGAACGAGCAGTACTTC.